The clone carrying this TCR beta chain turned up a few times. The germline V gene encodes CDR1 SGHRS and CDR2 YFSETQ. J gave up 0 bases and V 4 bases, and 8 bases lay outside the gene matches. The CDR3 spans 16 residues. The source of the sample is a study of blood T cells in healthy people across ages. PCR was performed a second time for 7 to 11 cycles using a sample-barcoded 5' primer and a J-beta primer mix. Every single cDNA molecule received a tag from a template-switch adaptor with 12 random nucleotides. From the 5' RACE reads, TCRdb called clonotypes with MiXCR, one entry per CDR3 protein. The table records approximately 730,000 distinct CDR3 sequences, 35% to 45% of them present only once.

The sample comprised blood. This clonotype was sampled from a woman aged 55-69 years in good health. The chain recombines TRBV5-1 with TRBJ2-7; TRBD1 aligns across 9 bases. CDR3 loop: CASSRGRDRASYEQYF. Here the CDR3 DNA reads TGCGCCAGCAGCAGGGGACGGGACAGGGCCTCCTACGAGCAGTACTTC.